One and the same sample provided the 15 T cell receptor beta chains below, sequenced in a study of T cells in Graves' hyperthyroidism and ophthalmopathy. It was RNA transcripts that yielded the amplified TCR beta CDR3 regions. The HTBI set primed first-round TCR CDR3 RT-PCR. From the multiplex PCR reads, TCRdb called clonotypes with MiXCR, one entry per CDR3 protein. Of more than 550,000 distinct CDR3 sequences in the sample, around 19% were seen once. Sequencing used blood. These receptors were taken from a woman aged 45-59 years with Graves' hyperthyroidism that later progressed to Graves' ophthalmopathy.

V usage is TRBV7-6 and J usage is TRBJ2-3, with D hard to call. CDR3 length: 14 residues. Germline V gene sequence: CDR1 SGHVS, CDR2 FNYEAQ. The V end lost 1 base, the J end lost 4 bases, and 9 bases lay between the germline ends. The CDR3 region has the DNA TGTGCCAGCAGCTTAGGGCCGGCGGCAGATACGCAGTATTTT. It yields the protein CASSLGPAADTQYF.

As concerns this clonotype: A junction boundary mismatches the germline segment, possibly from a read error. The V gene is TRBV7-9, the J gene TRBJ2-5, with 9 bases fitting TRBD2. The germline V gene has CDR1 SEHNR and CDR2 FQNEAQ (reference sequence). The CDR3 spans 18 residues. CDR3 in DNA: TGTGCCAGCGGCTTAAGTGGTTTTAGCGGGGGCCTCCAAGAGACCCAGTACTTC. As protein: CASGLSGFSGGLQETQYF. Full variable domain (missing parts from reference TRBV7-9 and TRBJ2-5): DTGVSQNPRHKITKRGQNVTFRCDPISEHNRLYWYRQTLGQGPEFLTYFQNEAQLEKSRLLSDRFSAERPKGSFSTLEIQRTEQGDSAMYLCASGLSGFSGGLQETQYFGPGTRLLVL.

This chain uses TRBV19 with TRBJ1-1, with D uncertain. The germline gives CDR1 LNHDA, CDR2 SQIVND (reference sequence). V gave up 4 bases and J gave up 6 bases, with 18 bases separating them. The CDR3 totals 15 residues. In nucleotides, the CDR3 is TGTGCCAGTAGTACCACCCGGGAGCTCTTTTCTGAAGCTTTCTTT. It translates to CASSTTRELFSEAFF.

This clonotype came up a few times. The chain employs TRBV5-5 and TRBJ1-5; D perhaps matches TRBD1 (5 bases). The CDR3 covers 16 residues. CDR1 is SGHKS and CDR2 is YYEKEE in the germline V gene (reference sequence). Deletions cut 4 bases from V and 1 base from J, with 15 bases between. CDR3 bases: TGTGCCAGCAGCCTTGCTCAGGGTCACAGCAATCAGCCCCAGCATTTT. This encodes CASSLAQGHSNQPQHF.

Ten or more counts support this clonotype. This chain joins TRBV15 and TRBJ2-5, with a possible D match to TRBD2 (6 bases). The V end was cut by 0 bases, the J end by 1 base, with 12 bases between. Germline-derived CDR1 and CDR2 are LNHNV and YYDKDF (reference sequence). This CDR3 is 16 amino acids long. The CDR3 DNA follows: TGTGCCACCAGCAGAGATAAGACGGGGGTCCAAGAGACCCAGTACTTC. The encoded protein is CATSRDKTGVQETQYF. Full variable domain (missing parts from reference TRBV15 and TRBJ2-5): DAMVIQNPRYQVTQFGKPVTLSCSQTLNHNVMYWYQQKSSQAPKLLFHYYDKDFNNEADTPDNFQSRRPNTSFCFLDIRSPGLGDTAMYLCATSRDKTGVQETQYFGPGTRLLVL.

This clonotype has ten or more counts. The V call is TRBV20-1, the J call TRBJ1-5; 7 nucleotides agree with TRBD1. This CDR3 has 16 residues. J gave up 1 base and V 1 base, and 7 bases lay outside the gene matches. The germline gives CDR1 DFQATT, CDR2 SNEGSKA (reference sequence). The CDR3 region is CSARGDRDRSNQPQHF. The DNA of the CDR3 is TGCAGTGCTAGAGGAGACCGGGACAGAAGCAATCAGCCCCAGCATTTT.

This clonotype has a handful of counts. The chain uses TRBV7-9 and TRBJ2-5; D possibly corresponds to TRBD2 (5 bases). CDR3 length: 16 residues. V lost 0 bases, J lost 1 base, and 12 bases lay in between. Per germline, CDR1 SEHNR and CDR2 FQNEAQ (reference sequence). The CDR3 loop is CASSLASTNSQETQYF. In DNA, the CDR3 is TGTGCCAGCAGCTTAGCATCGACTAACTCCCAAGAGACCCAGTACTTC.

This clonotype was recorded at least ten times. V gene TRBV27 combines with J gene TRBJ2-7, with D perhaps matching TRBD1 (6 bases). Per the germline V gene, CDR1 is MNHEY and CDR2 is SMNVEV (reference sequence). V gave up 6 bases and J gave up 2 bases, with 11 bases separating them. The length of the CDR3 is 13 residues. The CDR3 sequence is CASRGRGPYEQYF. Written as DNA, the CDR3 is TGTGCCAGCAGGGGCAGGGGTCCCTACGAGCAGTACTTC.

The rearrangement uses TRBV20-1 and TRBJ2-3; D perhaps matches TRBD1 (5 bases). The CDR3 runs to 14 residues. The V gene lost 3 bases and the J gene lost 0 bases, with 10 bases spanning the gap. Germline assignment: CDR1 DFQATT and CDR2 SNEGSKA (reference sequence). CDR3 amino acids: CSASRGFSTDTQYF. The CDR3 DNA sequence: TGCAGTGCTAGTAGGGGATTTAGCACAGATACGCAGTATTTT.

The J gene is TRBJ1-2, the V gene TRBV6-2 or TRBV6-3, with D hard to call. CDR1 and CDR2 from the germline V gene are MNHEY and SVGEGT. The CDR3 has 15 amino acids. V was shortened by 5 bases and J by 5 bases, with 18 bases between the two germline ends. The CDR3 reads CASSPPHAGSYGYTF. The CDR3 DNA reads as TGTGCCAGCAGTCCCCCGCACGCAGGCTCGTATGGCTACACCTTC.

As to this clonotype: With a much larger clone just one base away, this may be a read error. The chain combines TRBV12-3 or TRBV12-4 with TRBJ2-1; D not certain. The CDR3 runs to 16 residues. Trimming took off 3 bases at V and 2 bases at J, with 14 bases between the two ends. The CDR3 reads CASSFLAVSPYNEQFF. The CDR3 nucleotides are TGTGCCAGCAGTTTTTTGGCGGTTAGCCCCTACAATGAGCAGTTCTTC.

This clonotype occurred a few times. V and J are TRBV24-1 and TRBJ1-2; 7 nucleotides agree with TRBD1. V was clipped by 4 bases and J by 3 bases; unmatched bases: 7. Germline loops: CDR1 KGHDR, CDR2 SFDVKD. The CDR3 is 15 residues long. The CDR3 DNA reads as TGTGCCACCAGTGAGTCAGACAGGGACCACTATGGCTACACCTTC. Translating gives CATSESDRDHYGYTF.

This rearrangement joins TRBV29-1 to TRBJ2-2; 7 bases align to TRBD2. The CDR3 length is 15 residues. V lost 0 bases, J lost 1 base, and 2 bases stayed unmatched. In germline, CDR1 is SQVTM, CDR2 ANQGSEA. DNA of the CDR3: TGCAGCGTTGAAGACGGCGGGGGGAACACCGGGGAGCTGTTTTTT. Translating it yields CSVEDGGGNTGELFF.

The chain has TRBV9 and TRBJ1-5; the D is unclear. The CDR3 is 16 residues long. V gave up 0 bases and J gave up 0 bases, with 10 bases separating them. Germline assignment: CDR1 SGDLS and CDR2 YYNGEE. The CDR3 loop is CASSVAEQNSNQPQHF. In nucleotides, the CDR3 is TGTGCCAGCAGCGTAGCGGAGCAGAATAGCAATCAGCCCCAGCATTTT.

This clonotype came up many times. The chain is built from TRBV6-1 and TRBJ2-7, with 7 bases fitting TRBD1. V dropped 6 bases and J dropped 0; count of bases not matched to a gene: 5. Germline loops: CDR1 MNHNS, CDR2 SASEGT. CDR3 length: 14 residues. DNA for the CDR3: TGTGCCAGCAGCCGGGACAGTGTCTCCTACGAGCAGTACTTC. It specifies CASSRDSVSYEQYF.